This TCR beta chain appears in the sequencing data of a study of T cell changes during pregnancy in multiple sclerosis. Repertoires were generated with immunoSEQ multiplex PCR, while TCRdb's copy carries only in-frame clones and drops some. The table lists 60,000 or so clones, 90% of them singletons, with approximately 2% in the top ten. V lost 7 bases and J 3 bases, leaving 13 bases between the germline ends. The CDR3 consists of 13 residues. Germline CDR1 reads SGHTS; CDR2 reads YDEGEE. This clone was recorded a few times. This rearrangement joins TRBV5-8 to TRBJ1-2; a weak D match, TRBD1 (6 bases). The sequences come from peripheral blood, collected in the second trimester of pregnancy. This clonotype was sampled from a female donor in good health, enrolled as a control in a pregnancy study. CDR3 loop: CASSGEKDYGYTF. The CDR3, as DNA: TGTGCCAGCTCAGGGGAGAAGGACTATGGCTACACCTTC. Full variable domain (missing parts from reference TRBV5-8 and TRBJ1-2): EAGVTQSPTHLIKTRGQQATLRCSPISGHTSVYWYQQALGLGLQFLLWYDEGEERNRGNFPPRFSGRQFPNYSSELNVNALELEDSALYLCASSGEKDYGYTFGSGTRLTVV.